Below, one T cell receptor beta chain is given with its context. What it binds is not known. Treatment given: randomized to nivolumab then ipilimumab (arm A) or the reverse (arm B). V was cut by 4 bases and J by 4 bases, with 21 bases left in between. The CDR3 consists of 17 residues. Germline CDR1 reads SGHRS; CDR2 reads YFSETQ. These data belong to a study of sequential checkpoint blockade in melanoma. Regarding the study as a whole: T-cell fraction and clonality followed PD-L1 and CD8+ counts, not mutational load.

Sequencing was performed with immunoSEQ multiplex PCR; in TCRdb, only in-frame clones are kept and a portion is missing. Of around 10,000 clones detected, roughly 23% appear once; the ten largest clones hold 11% to 15%. The specimen was tumor tissue (inferred from file names), collected from a patient given nivolumab and ipilimumab in sequence. The origin of this receptor is a human donor with melanoma. V is TRBV5-1 and J is TRBJ1-3; D possibly corresponds to TRBD1 (5 bases). CDR3 DNA: TGCGCCAGCAGCCCGCGGATGGGACCGGGAGCCGGAAACACCATATATTTT. It specifies CASSPRMGPGAGNTIYF.